This paragraph covers one T cell receptor beta chain sequence. Its cognate antigen is unknown. These data come from a study of CXCR3-negative and CXCR3-positive naive CD8 T cells. Study-wide points: For naive cells, CXCR3-negative and CXCR3-positive subsets had similar TRBV-TRBJ usage; for memory cells, usage differed. CXCR3-positive naive cells had more hydrophobic TRB CDR3s than CXCR3-negative naive cells.

In triplicate, each CD8+ T cell subset was sorted at roughly 330,000 cells per replicate. Identification of naive CD8+ T cells rested on CD45RO-CCR7+CD27+CD95- status. This CDR3 has 13 amino acids. Germline CDR1 is LNHDA and CDR2 is SQIVND (reference sequence). In preparing the TRB cDNA libraries, 5' RACE with UMI labels was used. After re-calling the 5' RACE reads, TCRdb lists one entry per CDR3 protein, DNA absent. The sample data list around 60,000 distinct CDR3 sequences. The sample was naive CXCR3+ CD8+ T cells from blood. Documented subset: CD45RO-CCR7+CD27+CD95- naive CD8+ T cells expressing CXCR3 (TNR3+). This TCR derives from a human donor in good health. Some clones in this sample may be carry-over from other donors' samples. The chain combines TRBV19 with TRBJ1-3; the D call from TCRdb, TRBD1, cannot be confirmed without DNA. The CDR3 sequence is CASTGDSGNTIYF.